This T cell receptor (beta chain) was sequenced during a study of blood T cell repertoires in COVID-19. Study details: In each case, the material was cDNA or gDNA derived from T cells, B-cell-depleted T cells, or PBMCs.

How the authors handled the data: Estimation of nucleated cell counts relied on the amplification of reference gene primers. Sequenced by immunoSEQ multiplex PCR; TCRdb stores in-frame clones only, minus some. That table is the source of V, J and clone size, and D and trimming were worked out from the DNA. This sample has more than 110,000 clones, with about four fifths found just once. This clone was observed a handful of times. Looked up from germline, CDR1 is LNHDA and CDR2 is SQIVND (reference sequence). The length of the CDR3 is 15 residues. Trimming took off 9 bases at V and 7 bases at J, with 22 bases between the two ends.

The material sequenced was peripheral blood. This TCR was sampled from a human donor in a cohort sampled during active COVID-19. This chain joins TRBV19 and TRBJ1-5, with D possibly TRBD1 on 6 matching bases. The CDR3 DNA reads TGTGCCAGCCGCCCGGGGGGGGGCGAAGAACAGCCCCAGCATTTT. Translated: CASRPGGGEEQPQHF.